This is a list of T cell receptor beta chains from one sample in a study of T cell repertoires in cytomegalovirus infection. Antigens for these TCRs are unknown. TCRdb reprocessed the reads via MiXCR and lists one record per CDR3 protein. The sample yields approximately 110,000 distinct CDR3 sequences, roughly 40% seen once. Sequenced material: CD8+ T cells from cultured PBMCs, taken from culture after CMV antigen stimulation. The receptors were gathered from a human donor in good health (CMV status not recorded). Some clones in this sample may be carry-over from other donors' samples. Each CDR3 is given with its conserved first and last residue. D genes are given only for firm matches. A clone size is listed for some rows: how often the clone was seen (once, few, many), or a class if it is expanded.

CDR3 protein: CASSETYGTDTQYF; CDR3 DNA: TGTGCCAGCAGTGAGACTTACGGCACAGATACGCAGTATTTT; D gene: .; V gene: TRBV2; J gene: TRBJ2-3; clone size: many
CDR3 protein: CASSLVAGGHEQYF; CDR3 DNA: TGTGCCAGCAGCTTAGTAGCGGGGGGCCACGAGCAGTACTTC; D gene: TRBD2; V gene: TRBV7-8; J gene: TRBJ2-7; clone size: .
CDR3 protein: CASSLGGRTYGYTF; CDR3 DNA: TGTGCCAGCAGCTTAGGGGGACGAACCTATGGCTACACCTTC; D gene: .; V gene: TRBV7-2; J gene: TRBJ1-2; clone size: many
CDR3 protein: CASSAWEGYTF; CDR3 DNA: TGTGCCAGCAGCGCCTGGGAAGGCTACACCTTC; D gene: .; V gene: TRBV7-2; J gene: TRBJ1-2; clone size: once
CDR3 protein: CASSYDADTQYF; CDR3 DNA: TGTGCCAGCAGTTACGATGCAGATACGCAGTATTTT; D gene: .; V gene: TRBV6-6; J gene: TRBJ2-3; clone size: .
CDR3 protein: CASSSAGQGYTF; CDR3 DNA: TGTGCCAGCAGCTCAGCGGGACAGGGCTACACCTTC; D gene: TRBD1; V gene: TRBV7-8; J gene: TRBJ1-2; clone size: .
CDR3 protein: CASSSRLGYEQYF; CDR3 DNA: TGTGCCAGCAGCTCCCGGCTTGGATACGAGCAGTACTTC; D gene: .; V gene: TRBV5-3; J gene: TRBJ2-7; clone size: .
CDR3 protein: CASSWGAGGTEAFF; CDR3 DNA: TGTGCCAGCAGCTGGGGGGCAGGGGGGACTGAAGCTTTCTTT; D gene: TRBD1; V gene: TRBV5-6; J gene: TRBJ1-1; clone size: .
CDR3 protein: CSAGGETSTDTQYF; CDR3 DNA: TGCAGTGCGGGGGGGGAGACTAGCACAGATACGCAGTATTTT; D gene: TRBD2; V gene: TRBV20-1; J gene: TRBJ2-3; clone size: many
CDR3 protein: CASSPGSMNTEAFF; CDR3 DNA: TGTGCCAGCAGCCCAGGGTCCATGAACACTGAAGCTTTCTTT; D gene: .; V gene: TRBV6-5; J gene: TRBJ1-1; clone size: .
CDR3 protein: CASSPSTSVNTEAFF; CDR3 DNA: TGTGCCAGCAGCCCGTCGACCTCGGTGAACACTGAAGCTTTCTTT; D gene: .; V gene: TRBV9; J gene: TRBJ1-1; clone size: few
CDR3 protein: CASSYLNRVSSNQPQHF; CDR3 DNA: TGTGCCAGCAGTTACCTAAACAGGGTTTCTAGCAATCAGCCCCAGCATTTT; D gene: .; V gene: TRBV6-6; J gene: TRBJ1-5; clone size: .
CDR3 protein: CSATGRSTYEQYF; CDR3 DNA: TGCAGTGCCACAGGGAGATCCACCTACGAGCAGTACTTC; D gene: .; V gene: TRBV20-1; J gene: TRBJ2-7; clone size: few
CDR3 protein: CASSLGLAGHPGELFF; CDR3 DNA: TGTGCCAGCAGTTTAGGGCTAGCGGGGCACCCCGGGGAGCTGTTTTTT; D gene: TRBD2; V gene: TRBV12-3/TRBV12-4; J gene: TRBJ2-2; clone size: .